These T cell receptor beta chains were read from a single sample in a study of cytomegalovirus exposure and HLA in healthy donors. TCRdb keeps only in-frame clones here, not all; method: immunoSEQ multiplex PCR. The sample has about 120,000 clones, around 74% seen once. Sequencing was performed on PBMCs. These receptors came from a woman under 30 in good health and CMV-seronegative. Each CDR3 is given with its conserved first and last residue. A D gene is named only where the DNA matches it firmly. The listing skips clone size in some rows; elsewhere it reads once, few, many or a size class.

D: NA; J: TRBJ2-5; V: TRBV19; size: NA; CDR3: CASSQYGGRGTLQETQYF; DNA: TGTGCCAGTAGCCAGTATGGGGGGAGGGGGACCCTCCAAGAGACCCAGTACTTC
D: NA; J: TRBJ1-2; V: TRBV2; size: once; CDR3: CASSEGTDYGYTF; DNA: TGTGCCAGCAGTGAAGGGACAGACTATGGCTACACCTTC
D: NA; J: TRBJ2-6; V: TRBV4-2; size: NA; CDR3: CASSRQGSGANVLTF; DNA: TGTGCCAGCAGCCGTCAGGGTTCTGGGGCCAACGTCCTGACTTTC
D: NA; J: TRBJ2-7; V: TRBV30; size: NA; CDR3: CAWTYLVGGEQYF; DNA: TGTGCCTGGACCTATTTGGTGGGAGGCGAGCAGTACTTC
D: TRBD2; J: TRBJ2-1; V: TRBV28; size: few; CDR3: CATKKRGGDEQFF; DNA: TGTGCCACCAAAAAGCGGGGTGGGGATGAGCAGTTCTTC
D: NA; J: TRBJ1-5; V: TRBV28; size: few; CDR3: CASREGPGTNQPQHF; DNA: TGTGCCAGCAGGGAGGGTCCGGGGACGAATCAGCCCCAGCATTTT
D: TRBD1; J: TRBJ1-1; V: TRBV5-1; size: NA; CDR3: CASSLQQSGAGGTEAFF; DNA: TGCGCCAGCAGCCTCCAACAAAGTGGGGCAGGGGGGACTGAAGCTTTCTTT
D: NA; J: TRBJ2-5; V: TRBV11-2; size: NA; CDR3: CASSIITSSGETQYF; DNA: TGTGCCAGCAGCATTATAACCTCCTCGGGAGAGACCCAGTACTTC
D: TRBD1; J: TRBJ1-3; V: TRBV5-6; size: NA; CDR3: CASSRGQDLRGNTIYF; DNA: TGTGCCAGCAGCAGAGGACAGGACCTTAGAGGAAACACCATATATTTT
D: NA; J: TRBJ1-1; V: TRBV5-4; size: few; CDR3: CASLQGGSDEAFF; DNA: TGTGCCAGCCTACAGGGTGGGTCCGATGAAGCTTTCTTT
D: NA; J: TRBJ2-6; V: TRBV29-1; size: NA; CDR3: CSVIDSGANVLTF; DNA: TGCAGCGTTATAGACTCTGGGGCCAACGTCCTGACTTTC
D: NA; J: TRBJ1-4; V: TRBV28; size: NA; CDR3: CASRTWSDNEKLFF; DNA: TGTGCCAGCAGAACCTGGAGTGATAATGAAAAACTGTTTTTT
D: NA; J: TRBJ2-5; V: TRBV5-1; size: NA; CDR3: CASSQDPNGETQYF; DNA: TGCGCCAGCAGCCAAGACCCAAACGGGGAGACCCAGTACTTC
D: NA; J: TRBJ1-2; V: TRBV28; size: NA; CDR3: CASRGDYGYTF; DNA: TGTGCCAGCAGAGGGGACTATGGCTACACCTTC
D: TRBD1; J: TRBJ1-4; V: TRBV7-9; size: once; CDR3: CASSRTGFNEKLFF; DNA: TGTGCCAGCAGCAGGACAGGGTTTAATGAAAAACTGTTTTTT
D: NA; J: TRBJ1-3; V: TRBV30; size: NA; CDR3: CAFDRKGNTIYF; DNA: TGTGCTTTTGACAGGAAGGGAAACACCATATATTTT
D: TRBD1; J: TRBJ2-7; V: TRBV4-1; size: once; CDR3: CASSPDRAVLSYEQYF; DNA: TGCGCCAGCAGCCCTGACAGGGCGGTCCTTTCCTACGAGCAGTACTTC
D: NA; J: TRBJ1-1; V: TRBV11-3; size: NA; CDR3: CASSPQLEEQAFF; DNA: TGTGCCAGCAGCCCGCAATTGGAGGAACAAGCTTTCTTT
D: NA; J: TRBJ1-1; V: TRBV4-1; size: few; CDR3: CASSQEVSNTEAFF; DNA: TGCGCCAGCAGCCAGGAGGTTTCGAACACTGAAGCTTTCTTT
D: TRBD1; J: TRBJ1-1; V: TRBV6-1; size: few; CDR3: CASRDATGRITEAFF; DNA: TGTGCCAGCAGAGACGCGACAGGGAGAATCACTGAAGCTTTCTTT
D: TRBD2; J: TRBJ2-1; V: TRBV6-1; size: few; CDR3: CASSDYRASGGDEQFF; DNA: TGTGCCAGCAGTGATTACCGTGCTAGCGGGGGTGATGAGCAGTTCTTC
D: NA; J: TRBJ1-2; V: TRBV6-5; size: NA; CDR3: CASSPGSNYGYTF; DNA: TGTGCCAGCAGCCCTGGCAGTAACTATGGCTACACCTTC
D: TRBD1; J: TRBJ1-2; V: TRBV29-1; size: NA; CDR3: CSVRTGWGYTF; DNA: TGCAGCGTTAGGACAGGGTGGGGCTACACCTTC
D: NA; J: TRBJ1-5; V: TRBV5-4; size: NA; CDR3: CASSGGVGQPQHF; DNA: TGTGCCAGCAGCGGAGGAGTGGGGCAGCCCCAGCATTTT
D: NA; J: TRBJ2-7; V: TRBV10-3; size: NA; CDR3: CAISESAGPYEQYF; DNA: TGTGCCATCAGTGAGTCGGCAGGGCCCTACGAGCAGTACTTC
D: NA; J: TRBJ2-5; V: TRBV7-9; size: NA; CDR3: CASSMGTGYQETQYF; DNA: TGTGCCAGCAGCATGGGAACAGGGTATCAAGAGACCCAGTACTTC
D: TRBD1; J: TRBJ1-1; V: TRBV28; size: NA; CDR3: CASSLGTVYTEAFF; DNA: TGTGCCAGCAGTTTAGGGACAGTCTACACTGAAGCTTTCTTT
D: NA; J: TRBJ1-5; V: TRBV28; size: NA; CDR3: CASSLVQAGQPQHF; DNA: TGTGCCAGCAGTTTGGTCCAGGCGGGTCAGCCCCAGCATTTT
D: TRBD1; J: TRBJ1-1; V: TRBV9; size: few; CDR3: CASSVAPGQGNTEAFF; DNA: TGTGCCAGCAGCGTAGCCCCCGGACAGGGCAACACTGAAGCTTTCTTT
D: NA; J: TRBJ2-7; V: TRBV29-1; size: NA; CDR3: CSVEGHSYEQYF; DNA: TGCAGCGTTGAGGGACACTCCTACGAGCAGTACTTC
D: TRBD1; J: TRBJ1-2; V: TRBV9; size: NA; CDR3: CASSVQTGRHGYTF; DNA: TGTGCCAGCAGCGTACAGACAGGGAGGCATGGCTACACCTTC
D: TRBD1; J: TRBJ1-4; V: TRBV6-1; size: NA; CDR3: CASKMDRVVEKLFF; DNA: TGTGCCTCGAAGATGGACAGGGTAGTTGAAAAACTGTTTTTT
D: NA; J: TRBJ2-1; V: TRBV12-5; size: NA; CDR3: CASAGDGLNEQFF; DNA: TGTGCTAGTGCCGGAGACGGACTCAATGAGCAGTTCTTC
D: NA; J: TRBJ1-1; V: TRBV7-6; size: few; CDR3: CASRQQEENTEAFF; DNA: TGTGCCAGCAGACAACAAGAAGAGAACACTGAAGCTTTCTTT
D: NA; J: TRBJ1-3; V: TRBV4-1; size: NA; CDR3: CASSQDSMAGGLGGGNTIYF; DNA: TGCGCCAGCAGCCAAGATTCAATGGCGGGGGGCCTAGGTGGGGGAAACACCATATATTTT
D: NA; J: TRBJ1-4; V: TRBV5-1; size: NA; CDR3: CASSGSGTGGEKLFF; DNA: TGCGCCAGCAGCGGATCAGGGACTGGGGGAGAAAAACTGTTTTTT
D: TRBD2; J: TRBJ2-3; V: TRBV6-1; size: NA; CDR3: CASSEGFSSGTTDTQYF; DNA: TGTGCCAGCAGTGAAGGGTTCTCTAGCGGAACCACAGATACGCAGTATTTT
D: NA; J: TRBJ2-5; V: TRBV6-5; size: once; CDR3: CASRPLVYQETQYF; DNA: TGTGCCAGCAGACCACTAGTTTACCAAGAGACCCAGTACTTC
D: NA; J: TRBJ2-1; V: TRBV5-1; size: NA; CDR3: CASSFNRENNEQFF; DNA: TGCGCCAGCAGCTTCAACAGGGAAAACAATGAGCAGTTCTTC
D: TRBD1; J: TRBJ2-7; V: TRBV11-2; size: NA; CDR3: CASCGGTGEPYEQYF; DNA: TGTGCCAGCTGTGGGGGGACAGGGGAGCCCTACGAGCAGTACTTC
D: NA; J: TRBJ2-3; V: TRBV29-1; size: NA; CDR3: CSVEDLMAGAQDTQYF; DNA: TGCAGCGTTGAAGATCTGATGGCGGGGGCCCAAGATACGCAGTATTTT
D: NA; J: TRBJ1-1; V: TRBV5-1; size: few; CDR3: CASSLPGYSTEAFF; DNA: TGCGCCAGCAGCTTGCCTGGGTACAGCACTGAAGCTTTCTTT
D: NA; J: TRBJ2-1; V: TRBV10-1; size: few; CDR3: CASSEAHSDEQFF; DNA: TGCGCCAGCAGTGAGGCGCATAGTGATGAGCAGTTCTTC
D: NA; J: TRBJ1-6; V: TRBV30; size: NA; CDR3: CAWTAGSGSPLHF; DNA: TGTGCCTGGACCGCAGGTAGTGGTTCACCCCTCCACTTT
D: TRBD1; J: TRBJ2-5; V: TRBV28; size: NA; CDR3: CASSRRDREETQYF; DNA: TGTGCCAGCAGCCGCCGGGACAGGGAAGAGACCCAGTACTTC
D: NA; J: TRBJ1-1; V: TRBV7-9; size: NA; CDR3: CASSLDPLGSEAFF; DNA: TGTGCCAGCAGCTTAGACCCATTGGGCTCTGAAGCTTTCTTT
D: NA; J: TRBJ1-2; V: TRBV25-1; size: NA; CDR3: CASSEVRAGYTF; DNA: TGTGCCAGCAGTGAGGTCAGGGCTGGCTACACCTTC
D: NA; J: TRBJ1-1; V: TRBV10-1; size: NA; CDR3: CASSASVATEAFF; DNA: TGCGCCAGCAGTGCCTCGGTCGCCACTGAAGCTTTCTTT
D: NA; J: TRBJ2-7; V: TRBV25-1; size: few; CDR3: CASSALYEQYF; DNA: TGTGCCAGCAGTGCCCTCTACGAGCAGTACTTC
D: NA; J: TRBJ2-1; V: TRBV19; size: once; CDR3: CASGRVSNEQFF; DNA: TGTGCCAGTGGCAGGGTGAGCAATGAGCAGTTCTTC
D: TRBD1; J: TRBJ1-5; V: TRBV28; size: NA; CDR3: CASRGQEGAGQPQHF; DNA: TGTGCCAGCAGGGGACAGGAGGGGGCCGGGCAGCCCCAGCATTTT
D: TRBD1; J: TRBJ1-1; V: TRBV27; size: NA; CDR3: CASRAGGPGTEAFF; DNA: TGTGCCAGCAGAGCAGGGGGCCCGGGGACTGAAGCTTTCTTT
D: NA; J: TRBJ1-1; V: TRBV6-6; size: NA; CDR3: CASRSWGLPNTEAFF; DNA: TGTGCCAGCCGATCTTGGGGGCTGCCGAACACTGAAGCTTTCTTT
D: NA; J: TRBJ2-5; V: TRBV6-5; size: few; CDR3: CASSPRPRTGGTQYF; DNA: TGTGCCAGCAGTCCACGACCACGGACCGGGGGGACCCAGTACTTC
D: TRBD2; J: TRBJ2-1; V: TRBV5-1; size: NA; CDR3: CASSPLAGADNEQFF; DNA: TGCGCCAGCAGCCCCCTAGCGGGGGCTGACAATGAGCAGTTCTTC
D: TRBD1; J: TRBJ2-7; V: TRBV23-1; size: medium-sized; CDR3: CASSHRGQGEQYF; DNA: TGCGCCAGCAGTCACCGCGGACAGGGGGAGCAGTACTTC
D: TRBD1; J: TRBJ1-2; V: TRBV2; size: NA; CDR3: CASSRQGFWGYTF; DNA: TGTGCCAGCAGTCGACAGGGTTTCTGGGGCTACACCTTC
D: NA; J: TRBJ1-3; V: TRBV30; size: NA; CDR3: CAWSGGVESGNTIYF; DNA: TGTGCCTGGAGTGGCGGGGTAGAATCTGGAAACACCATATATTTT
D: NA; J: TRBJ1-2; V: TRBV28; size: NA; CDR3: CASSLEDGYTF; DNA: TGTGCCAGCAGTTTAGAGGATGGCTACACCTTC
D: NA; J: TRBJ1-2; V: TRBV28; size: few; CDR3: CASSSFYYGYTF; DNA: TGTGCCAGCAGTTCCTTCTACTATGGCTACACCTTC